This T cell receptor (beta chain) originates from a study of T cell repertoires in cytomegalovirus infection. This clonotype was recorded many times. TCRdb used MiXCR to reprocess the reads, holding one entry per CDR3 protein. The table has a few hundred thousand distinct CDR3 sequences, 17% seen once. What was sequenced was PBMCs. This receptor was obtained from a human donor in good health (CMV status not recorded). Some clones in this sample may be carry-over from other donors' samples.

The CDR3 sequence is CASSLSLNEQFF. CDR3 in DNA: TGTGCCAGCAGCTTAAGTCTCAATGAGCAGTTCTTC. The rearrangement joins TRBV7-2 to TRBJ2-1; D not certain. CDR1 is SGHTA, CDR2 FQGNSA, per germline. The CDR3 has 12 amino acids. V was clipped by 2 bases and J by 6 bases, with 5 bases between them.